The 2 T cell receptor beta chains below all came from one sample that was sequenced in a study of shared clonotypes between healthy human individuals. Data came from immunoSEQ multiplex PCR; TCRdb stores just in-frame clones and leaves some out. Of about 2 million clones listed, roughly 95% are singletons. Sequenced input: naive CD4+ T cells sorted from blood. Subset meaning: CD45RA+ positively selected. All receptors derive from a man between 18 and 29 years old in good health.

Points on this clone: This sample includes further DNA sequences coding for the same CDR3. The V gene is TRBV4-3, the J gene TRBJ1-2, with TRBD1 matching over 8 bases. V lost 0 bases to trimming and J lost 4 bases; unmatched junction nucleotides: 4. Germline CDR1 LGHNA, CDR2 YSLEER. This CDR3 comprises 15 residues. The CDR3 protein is CASSQEDRGAYGYTF. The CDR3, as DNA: TGCGCCAGCAGCCAAGAAGACAGGGGAGCCTATGGCTACACCTTC.

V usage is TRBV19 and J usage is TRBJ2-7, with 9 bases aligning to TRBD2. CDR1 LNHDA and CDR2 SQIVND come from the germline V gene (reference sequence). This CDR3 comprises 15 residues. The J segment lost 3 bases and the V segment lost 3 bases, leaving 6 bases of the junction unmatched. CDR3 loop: CASSMATSGRYEQYF. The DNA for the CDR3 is TGTGCCAGTAGTATGGCCACTAGCGGGCGCTACGAGCAGTACTTC.